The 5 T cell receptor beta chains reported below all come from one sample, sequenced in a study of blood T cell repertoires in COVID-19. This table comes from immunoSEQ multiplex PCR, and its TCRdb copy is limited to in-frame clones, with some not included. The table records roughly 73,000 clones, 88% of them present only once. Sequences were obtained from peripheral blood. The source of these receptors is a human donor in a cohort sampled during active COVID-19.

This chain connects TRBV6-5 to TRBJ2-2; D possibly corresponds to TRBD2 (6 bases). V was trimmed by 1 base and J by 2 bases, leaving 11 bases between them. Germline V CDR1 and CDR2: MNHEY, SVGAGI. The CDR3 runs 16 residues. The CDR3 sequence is CASSYLTRSNTGELFF. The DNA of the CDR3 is TGTGCCAGCAGTTACTTGACTAGGAGCAACACCGGGGAGCTGTTTTTT.

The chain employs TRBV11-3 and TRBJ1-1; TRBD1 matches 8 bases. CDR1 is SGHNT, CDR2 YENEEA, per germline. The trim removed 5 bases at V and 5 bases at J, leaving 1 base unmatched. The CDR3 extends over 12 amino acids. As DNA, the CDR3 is TGTGCCAGCAGCCGGACAGGGACTGAAGCTTTCTTT. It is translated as CASSRTGTEAFF.

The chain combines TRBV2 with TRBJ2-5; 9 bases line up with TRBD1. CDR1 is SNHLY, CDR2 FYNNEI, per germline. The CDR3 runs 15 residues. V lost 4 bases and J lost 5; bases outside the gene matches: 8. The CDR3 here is CASSGNRGREETQYF. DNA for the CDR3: TGTGCCAGCAGTGGTAACAGGGGGCGGGAGGAGACCCAGTACTTC.

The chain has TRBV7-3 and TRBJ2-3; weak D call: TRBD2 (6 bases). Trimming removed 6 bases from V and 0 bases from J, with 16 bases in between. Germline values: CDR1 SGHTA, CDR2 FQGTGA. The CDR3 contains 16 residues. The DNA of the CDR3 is TGTGCCAGCAGTCGGAATTCGGGAGCAAGCACAGATACGCAGTATTTT. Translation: CASSRNSGASTDTQYF.

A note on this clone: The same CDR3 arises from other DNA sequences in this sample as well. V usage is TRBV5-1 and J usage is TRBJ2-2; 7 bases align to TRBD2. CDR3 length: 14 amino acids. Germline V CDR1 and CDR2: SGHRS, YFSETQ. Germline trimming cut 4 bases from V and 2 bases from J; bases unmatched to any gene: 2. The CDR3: CASSRGGNTGELFF. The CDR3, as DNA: TGCGCCAGCAGCCGCGGGGGAAACACCGGGGAGCTGTTTTTT.